This T cell receptor beta chain was retrieved from a study of blood T cell repertoires in COVID-19. Study processing details: Amplification with reference gene primers provided the estimates of nucleated cell counts. Sequenced by immunoSEQ multiplex PCR; TCRdb stores in-frame clones only, minus some. V, J and clone size derive from that table, while D and trimming were established from the DNA sequence. The table shows 450,000 or so clones, with roughly 89% occurring only once. This clone has a single count. The CDR3 runs to 15 residues. Germline V CDR1 and CDR2: SGHTA, FQGNSA. After removal of 3 bases from V and 0 bases from J, the junction contained 2 bases not matched to a gene.

Sequencing was performed on peripheral blood. The sequence derives from a man between 18 and 35 years old with COVID-19, enrolled during active disease. The chain employs TRBV7-2 and TRBJ1-5; 7 nucleotides match TRBD1. In nucleotides, the CDR3 is TGTGCCAGCAGCTTGACAGGGAATAGCAATCAGCCCCAGCATTTT. It yields the protein CASSLTGNSNQPQHF. Looking up the rest from reference TRBV7-2 and TRBJ1-5 gives the full variable domain: GAGVSQSPSNKVTEKGKDVELRCDPISGHTALYWYRQSLGQGLEFLIYFQGNSAPDKSGLPSDRFSAERTGGSVSTLTIQRTQQEDSAVYLCASSLTGNSNQPQHFGDGTRLSIL.